The TCR beta chain under discussion was sequenced for a study of blood T cell repertoires in COVID-19. Study-wide background: T cells, B-cell-depleted T cells, or PBMCs supplied cDNA or gDNA.

Data came from immunoSEQ multiplex PCR; TCRdb stores just in-frame clones and leaves some out. The sample holds 400,000 or so clones, around 90% seen once. V lost 6 bases and J lost 1; bases outside the gene matches: 4. The CDR3 loop spans 15 amino acids. The germline V gene has CDR1 MNHEY and CDR2 SVGAGI. The source of this sequence is a man between 18 and 35 years old who had recovered from COVID-19. The chain recombines TRBV6-5 with TRBJ1-1; 11 bases align to TRBD1. Sequenced sample: PBMCs or T cells enriched from blood (not recorded which). The CDR3 reads CASRDRGPGNTEAFF. Here the CDR3 DNA reads TGTGCCAGCAGGGACAGGGGGCCGGGGAACACTGAAGCTTTCTTT.